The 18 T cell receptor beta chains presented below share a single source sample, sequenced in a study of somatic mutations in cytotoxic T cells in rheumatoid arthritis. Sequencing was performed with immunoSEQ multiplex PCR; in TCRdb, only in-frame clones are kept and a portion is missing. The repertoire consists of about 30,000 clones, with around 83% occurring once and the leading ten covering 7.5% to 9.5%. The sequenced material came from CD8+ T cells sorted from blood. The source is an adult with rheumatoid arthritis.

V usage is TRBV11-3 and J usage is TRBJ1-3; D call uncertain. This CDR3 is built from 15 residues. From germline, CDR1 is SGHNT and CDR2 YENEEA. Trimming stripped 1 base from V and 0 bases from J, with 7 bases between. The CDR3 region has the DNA TGTGCCAGCAGCTTAGGACGAAACTCTGGAAACACCATATATTTT. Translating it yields CASSLGRNSGNTIYF.

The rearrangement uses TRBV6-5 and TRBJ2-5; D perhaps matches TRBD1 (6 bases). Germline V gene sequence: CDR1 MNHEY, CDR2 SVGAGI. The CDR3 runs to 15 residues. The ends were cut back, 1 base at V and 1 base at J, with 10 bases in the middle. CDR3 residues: CASSYLDRSQETQYF. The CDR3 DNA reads TGTGCCAGCAGTTACTTGGACAGAAGCCAAGAGACCCAGTACTTC.

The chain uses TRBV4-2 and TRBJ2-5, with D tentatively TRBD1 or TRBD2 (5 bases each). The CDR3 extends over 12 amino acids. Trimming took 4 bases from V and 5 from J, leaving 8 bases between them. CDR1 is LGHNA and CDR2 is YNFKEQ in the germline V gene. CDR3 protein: CASSRWGETQYF. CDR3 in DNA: TGTGCCAGCAGCCGGTGGGGGGAGACCCAGTACTTC.

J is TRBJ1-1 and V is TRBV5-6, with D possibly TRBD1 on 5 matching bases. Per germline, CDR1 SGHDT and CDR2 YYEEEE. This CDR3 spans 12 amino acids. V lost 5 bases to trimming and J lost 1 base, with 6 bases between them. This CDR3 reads CASSTGNTEAFF. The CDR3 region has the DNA TGTGCCAGCAGTACAGGGAACACTGAAGCTTTCTTT. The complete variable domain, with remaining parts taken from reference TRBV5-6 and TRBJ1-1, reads DAGVTQSPTHLIKTRGQQVTLRCSPKSGHDTVSWYQQALGQGPQFIFQYYEEEERQRGNFPDRFSGHQFPNYSSELNVNALLLGDSALYLCASSTGNTEAFFGQGTRLTVV.

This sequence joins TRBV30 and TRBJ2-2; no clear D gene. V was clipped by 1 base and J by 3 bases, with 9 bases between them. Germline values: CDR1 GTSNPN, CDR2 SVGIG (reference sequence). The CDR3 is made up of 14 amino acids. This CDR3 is CAWSEGSYTGELFF. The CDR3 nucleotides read TGTGCCTGGAGTGAGGGCAGCTACACCGGGGAGCTGTTTTTT. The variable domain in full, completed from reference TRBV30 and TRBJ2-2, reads SQTIHQWPATLVQPVGSPLSLECTVEGTSNPNLYWYRQAAGRGLQLLFYSVGIGQISSEVPQNLSASRPQDRQFILSSKKLLLSDSGFYLCAWSEGSYTGELFFGEGSRLTVL.

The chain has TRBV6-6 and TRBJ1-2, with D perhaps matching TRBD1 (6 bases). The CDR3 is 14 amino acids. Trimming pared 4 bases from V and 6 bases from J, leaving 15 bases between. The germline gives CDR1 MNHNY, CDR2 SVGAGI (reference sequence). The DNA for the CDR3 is TGTGCCAGCAGTTCCTTGGGGGCTCCGGATGGCTACACCTTC. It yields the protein CASSSLGAPDGYTF.

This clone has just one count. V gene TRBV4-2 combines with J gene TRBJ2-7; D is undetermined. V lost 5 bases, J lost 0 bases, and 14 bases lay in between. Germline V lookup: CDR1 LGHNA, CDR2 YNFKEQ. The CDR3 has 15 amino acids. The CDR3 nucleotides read TGTGCCAGCAGCGAGGAAGAGAGTGTCTCCTACGAGCAGTACTTC. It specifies CASSEEESVSYEQYF.

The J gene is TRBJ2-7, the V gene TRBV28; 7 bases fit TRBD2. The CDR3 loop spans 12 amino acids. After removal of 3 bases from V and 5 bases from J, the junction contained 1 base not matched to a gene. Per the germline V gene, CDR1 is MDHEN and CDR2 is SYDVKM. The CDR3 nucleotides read TGTGCCAGCAGTTTGGGGGGGAACGAGCAGTACTTC. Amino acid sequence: CASSLGGNEQYF.

The CDR3 reads CASSDSKASDYNEQFF. CDR3 DNA: TGTGCCAGCAGTGACTCGAAGGCTAGCGACTACAATGAGCAGTTCTTC. The chain carries TRBV6-4 and TRBJ2-1, with D possibly being TRBD2 (6 bases). V gave up 0 bases and J gave up 3 bases, with 12 bases separating them. Germline V gene lookup returns CDR1 MRHNA and CDR2 SNTAGT. CDR3 size: 16 residues.

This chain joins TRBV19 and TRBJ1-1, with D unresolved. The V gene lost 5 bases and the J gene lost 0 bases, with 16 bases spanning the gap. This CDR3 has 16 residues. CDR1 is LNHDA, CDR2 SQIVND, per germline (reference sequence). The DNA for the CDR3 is TGTGCCAGTAGTCACACCGAAAGGGCGGTGAACACTGAAGCTTTCTTT. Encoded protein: CASSHTERAVNTEAFF.

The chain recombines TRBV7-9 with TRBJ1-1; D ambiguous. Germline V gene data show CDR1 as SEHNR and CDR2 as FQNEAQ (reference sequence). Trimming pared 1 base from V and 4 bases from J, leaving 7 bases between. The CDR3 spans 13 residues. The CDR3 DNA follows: TGTGCCAGCAGCTTAGGAGGGCCCACTGAAGCTTTCTTT. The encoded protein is CASSLGGPTEAFF.

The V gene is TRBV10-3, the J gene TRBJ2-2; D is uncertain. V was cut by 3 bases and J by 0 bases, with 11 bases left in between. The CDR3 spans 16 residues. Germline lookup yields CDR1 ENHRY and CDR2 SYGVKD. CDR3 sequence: CAISDFLGSNTGELFF. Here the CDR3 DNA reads TGTGCCATCAGTGACTTTCTAGGATCGAACACCGGGGAGCTGTTTTTT.

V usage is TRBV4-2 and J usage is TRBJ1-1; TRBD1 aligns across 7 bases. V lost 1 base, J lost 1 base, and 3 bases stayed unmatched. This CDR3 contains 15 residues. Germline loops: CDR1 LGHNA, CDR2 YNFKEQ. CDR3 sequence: CASSQVTGENTEAFF. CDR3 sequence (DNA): TGTGCCAGCAGCCAAGTCACAGGGGAGAACACTGAAGCTTTCTTT.

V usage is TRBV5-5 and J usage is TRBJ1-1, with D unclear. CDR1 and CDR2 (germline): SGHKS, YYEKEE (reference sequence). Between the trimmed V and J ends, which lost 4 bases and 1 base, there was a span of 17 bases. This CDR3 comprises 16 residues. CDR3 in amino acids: CASSPPSGQANTEAFF. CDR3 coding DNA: TGTGCCAGCAGCCCACCCAGCGGGCAGGCGAACACTGAAGCTTTCTTT.

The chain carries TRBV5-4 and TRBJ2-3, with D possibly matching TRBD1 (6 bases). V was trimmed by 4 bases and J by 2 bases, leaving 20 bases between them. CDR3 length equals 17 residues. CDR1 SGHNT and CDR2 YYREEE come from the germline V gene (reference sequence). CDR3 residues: CASSRPGDNVYTDTQYF. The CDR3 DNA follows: TGTGCCAGCAGCAGGCCCGGGGACAACGTGTACACAGATACGCAGTATTTT.

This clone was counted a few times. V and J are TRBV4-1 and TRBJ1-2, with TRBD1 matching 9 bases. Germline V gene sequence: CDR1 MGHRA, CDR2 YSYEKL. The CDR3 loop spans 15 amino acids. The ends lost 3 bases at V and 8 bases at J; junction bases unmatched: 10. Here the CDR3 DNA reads TGCGCCAGCAGCCAGGCCGACAGGGGGAACAACGGCTACACCTTC. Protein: CASSQADRGNNGYTF.

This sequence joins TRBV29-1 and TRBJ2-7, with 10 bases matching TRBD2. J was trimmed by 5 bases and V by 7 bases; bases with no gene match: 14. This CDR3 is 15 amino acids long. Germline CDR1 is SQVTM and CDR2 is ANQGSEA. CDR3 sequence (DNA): TGCAGCGGATGGGGGAGTAGCGGGGGGCGGAACGAGCAGTACTTC. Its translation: CSGWGSSGGRNEQYF.

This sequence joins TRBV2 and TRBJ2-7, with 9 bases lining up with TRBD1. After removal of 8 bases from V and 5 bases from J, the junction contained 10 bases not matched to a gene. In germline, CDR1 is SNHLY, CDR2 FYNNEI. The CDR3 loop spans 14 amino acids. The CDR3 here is CASSLGQGLDEQYF. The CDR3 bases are TGTGCCAGCTCATTAGGACAGGGGCTAGACGAGCAGTACTTC.